The source of this T cell receptor (beta chain) is a study of blood T cell repertoires in COVID-19. The assay was immunoSEQ multiplex PCR, and TCRdb's table has in-frame clones only and misses some. The data contain under 200,000 clones, roughly 93% of them seen just once; the ten biggest clones take up about 2%. The CDR3 consists of 13 residues. Looked up from germline, CDR1 is MNHNY and CDR2 is SVGAGI (reference sequence). V was trimmed by 5 bases and J by 3 bases, leaving 11 bases between them. The TCR comes from a man in his late teens or twenties with acute or convalescent COVID-19. Material for sequencing was peripheral blood. The chain combines TRBV6-6 with TRBJ2-7; possible D gene TRBD1, 5 bases. CDR3 DNA: TGTGCCAGCAGTCACGCCGACAGCTACGAGCAGTACTTC. Translation gives CASSHADSYEQYF.